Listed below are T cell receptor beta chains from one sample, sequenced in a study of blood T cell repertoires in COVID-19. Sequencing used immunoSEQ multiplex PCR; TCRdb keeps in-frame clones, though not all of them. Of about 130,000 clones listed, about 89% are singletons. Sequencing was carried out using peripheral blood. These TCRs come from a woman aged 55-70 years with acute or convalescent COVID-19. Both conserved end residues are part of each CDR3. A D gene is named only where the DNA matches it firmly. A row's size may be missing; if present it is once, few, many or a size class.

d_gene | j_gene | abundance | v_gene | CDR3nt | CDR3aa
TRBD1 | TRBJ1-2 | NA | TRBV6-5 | TGTGCCAGCTGGAACAGGGGAATTAATGGCTACACCTTC | CASWNRGINGYTF
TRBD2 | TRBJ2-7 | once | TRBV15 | TGTGCCACCAGCAGAGTCGCTAGCGGGTCCTACGAGCAGTACTTC | CATSRVASGSYEQYF
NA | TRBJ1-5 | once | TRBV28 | TGTGCCAGCAGTGAGGACCAGGGAAGCAATCAGCCCCAGCATTTT | CASSEDQGSNQPQHF
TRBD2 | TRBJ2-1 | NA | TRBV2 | TGTGCCAGCAGTAAGCGGGGCCCAAATGAGCAGTTCTTC | CASSKRGPNEQFF
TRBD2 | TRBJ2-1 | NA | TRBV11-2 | TGTGCCAGCACCGGCTCCGGGACTAGAGGCAATGAGCAGTTCTTC | CASTGSGTRGNEQFF
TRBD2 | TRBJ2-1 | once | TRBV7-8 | TGTGCCAGCAGCTTAGGGAGCGGGAGGAAGGTTTATGAGCAGTTCTTC | CASSLGSGRKVYEQFF
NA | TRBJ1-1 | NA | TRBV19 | TGTGCCAGTAGTTTCTCCGTGGGGGCGGGGGGCACTGAAGCTTTCTTT | CASSFSVGAGGTEAFF
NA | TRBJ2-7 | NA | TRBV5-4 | TGTGCCAGCAGCTTATCAGGGTACGAGCAGTACTTC | CASSLSGYEQYF
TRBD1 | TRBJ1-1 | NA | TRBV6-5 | TGTGCCAGCAGCCGACAGGGTGGAACTGAAGCTTTCTTT | CASSRQGGTEAFF
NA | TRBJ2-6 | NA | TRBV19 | TGTGCCAGTAGTACGAGTGCTCCTGGGGCCAACGTCCTGACTTTC | CASSTSAPGANVLTF
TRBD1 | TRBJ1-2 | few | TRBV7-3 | TGTGCCAGCAGCCAGGGGACAGGGGCTGGCTACACCTTC | CASSQGTGAGYTF
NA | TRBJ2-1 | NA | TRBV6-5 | TGTGCCAGCAGTTACGGAGGGATTGAGTACAATGAGCAGTTCTTC | CASSYGGIEYNEQFF
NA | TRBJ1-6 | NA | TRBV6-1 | TGTGCCAGCAGTGACGACAGGAATTCACCCCTCCACTTT | CASSDDRNSPLHF
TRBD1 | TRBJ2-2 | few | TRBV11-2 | TGTGCCAGCAGCTTAGGATCCGGACAGGGGATCGGGGAGCTGTTTTTT | CASSLGSGQGIGELFF
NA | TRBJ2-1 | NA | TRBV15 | TGTGCCACCAGCAGAGTCCACCCGCCCCAGGGGAATGAGCAGTTCTTC | CATSRVHPPQGNEQFF
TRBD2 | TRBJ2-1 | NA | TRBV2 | TGTGCCAGCAGTTCCACTAGCGGGAGTTTAAGTGAGCAGTTCTTC | CASSSTSGSLSEQFF
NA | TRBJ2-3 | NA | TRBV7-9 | TGTGCCAGCAGCTTCCCTGCGTGGCGGCACACAGATACGCAGTATTTT | CASSFPAWRHTDTQYF
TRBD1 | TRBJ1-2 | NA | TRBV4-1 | TGCGCCAGCAGCAAGACCTTCAGGGACAGGGACTATGGCTACACCTTC | CASSKTFRDRDYGYTF
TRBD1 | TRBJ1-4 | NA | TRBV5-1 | TGCGCCAGCAGCATAGGGACAGGGCGAGATGAAAAACTGTTTTTT | CASSIGTGRDEKLFF
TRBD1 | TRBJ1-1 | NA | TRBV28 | TGTGCCAGCAGTTTAGGAGGGACAGGGAGGATCCGTGGCACTGAAGCTTTCTTT | CASSLGGTGRIRGTEAFF
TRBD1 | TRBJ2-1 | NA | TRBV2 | TGTGCCAGCATTCGGGACAGGGGCGGTTCGTCCTACAATGAGCAGTTCTTC | CASIRDRGGSSYNEQFF
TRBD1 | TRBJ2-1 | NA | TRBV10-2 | TGCGCCAGCAGTGAGTTCACAGGGGGGAAGAATGAGCAGTTCTTC | CASSEFTGGKNEQFF
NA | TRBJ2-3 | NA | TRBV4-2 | TGTGCCAGCAGCCCCCCCGACTCTTATACGCAGTATTTT | CASSPPDSYTQYF
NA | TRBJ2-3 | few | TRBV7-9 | TGTGCCAGCAGCTCAACCGCTAAAGATACGCAGTATTTT | CASSSTAKDTQYF
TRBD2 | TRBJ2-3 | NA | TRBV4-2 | TGTGCCAGCAGCCAAGACCCGCAGGCGGGAGCTAGAGATACGCAGTATTTT | CASSQDPQAGARDTQYF
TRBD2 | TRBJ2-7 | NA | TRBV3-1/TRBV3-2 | TGTGCCAGCAGCCACATAGCGGGAGCCTACGAGCAGTACTTC | CASSHIAGAYEQYF
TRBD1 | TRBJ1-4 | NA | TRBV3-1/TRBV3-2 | TGTGCCAGCAGGCGACAGGGCGAGACTAATGAAAAACTGTTTTTT | CASRRQGETNEKLFF
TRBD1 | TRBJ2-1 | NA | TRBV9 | TGTGCCAGCAGCCTCCTCGGGACAGGGGGTTACAATGAGCAGTTCTTC | CASSLLGTGGYNEQFF
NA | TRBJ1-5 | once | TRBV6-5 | TGTGCCAGCAGTTACTCATGGGAGGGGAATCAGCCCCAGCATTTT | CASSYSWEGNQPQHF
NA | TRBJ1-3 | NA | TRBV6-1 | TGTGCCAGCAGTGATTCGACAGCTAGTATTGGAAACACCATATATTTT | CASSDSTASIGNTIYF
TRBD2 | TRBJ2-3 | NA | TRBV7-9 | TGTGCCAGCAGCCCTAGACTAGCGGGAGGGCCCGCCATTCCGGATACGCAGTATTTT | CASSPRLAGGPAIPDTQYF
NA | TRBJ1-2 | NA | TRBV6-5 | TGTGCCAGCAGCCTAGGAGACAGTGTTAACTATGGCTACACCTTC | CASSLGDSVNYGYTF
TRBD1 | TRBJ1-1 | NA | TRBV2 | TGTGCCAGCAGTTACAGGGGGCCAAACACTGAAGCTTTCTTT | CASSYRGPNTEAFF
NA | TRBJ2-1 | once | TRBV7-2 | TGTGCCAGCAGCTTAGATTCTGCTAGGAGTGTTTATGAGCAGTTCTTC | CASSLDSARSVYEQFF
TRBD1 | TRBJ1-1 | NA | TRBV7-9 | TGTGCCAGCAGCTTTGACAGGGATCGGAACACTGAAGCTTTCTTT | CASSFDRDRNTEAFF
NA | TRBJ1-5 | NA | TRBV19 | TGTGCCAGTAGTCATAGTCCGGGGCCCCAGCATTTT | CASSHSPGPQHF
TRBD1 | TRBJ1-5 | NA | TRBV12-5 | TGTGCTAGTGGTTTCGGCGACAGGGGTGTACTTCAGCCCCAGCATTTT | CASGFGDRGVLQPQHF
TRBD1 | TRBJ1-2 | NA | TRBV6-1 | TGTGCCAGCAGTACCGGGACAGGGTATGGCTACACCTTC | CASSTGTGYGYTF
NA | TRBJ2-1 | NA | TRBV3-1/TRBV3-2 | TGTGCCAGCAGCCCATGGGGGGGCTCTGAGCAGTTCTTC | CASSPWGGSEQFF
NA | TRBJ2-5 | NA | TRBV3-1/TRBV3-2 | TGTGCCAGCAGCCACAAAGAGACCCAGTACTTC | CASSHKETQYF
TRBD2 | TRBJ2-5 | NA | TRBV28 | TGTGCCAGCAGTTTATTGGCGGGAGGGCGTGAGACCCAGTACTTC | CASSLLAGGRETQYF
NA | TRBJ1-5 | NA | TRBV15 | TGTGCCACCAGCAGAGATACATCCCCAGTCAATCAGCCCCAGCATTTT | CATSRDTSPVNQPQHF
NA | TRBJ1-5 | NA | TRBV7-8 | TGTGCCAGCAGCTTTTCAGGGGACGATCAGCCCCAACATTTT | CASSFSGDDQPQHF